This T cell receptor beta chain was identified in a study of blood T cell repertoires in COVID-19. Overall study context: COVID-19 samples, acute and convalescent, were from the United States, Italy and Spain. PBMCs, B-cell-depleted T cells, or T cells were the source of the cDNA or gDNA that made up the material.

As originally analysed: From reference gene primer amplification, estimates of nucleated cell counts were derived. The table came from immunoSEQ multiplex PCR; TCRdb's copy has only in-frame clones and leaves some out. For V, J and clone size, that table is used; D and trimming come from the DNA. The data show around 470,000 clones, with roughly nine tenths seen just once and about 0.91% held by the top ten. Enrolled during active infection, Seattle patients were then followed longitudinally. The V gene's germline CDR1 is KGHDR and CDR2 SFDVKD. The germline V and J ends were trimmed by 3 bases and 4 bases, with 18 bases remaining between them. The CDR3 sequence is 17 residues long. This clone appeared a single time.

This chain joins TRBV24-1 and TRBJ2-1; a weak D match, TRBD2 (6 bases). Sequencing used peripheral blood. This clonotype originated in a man aged 18 to 29 with COVID-19, enrolled during active disease. The CDR3 sequence: CATSDRPSGTPYNEQFF. The CDR3 region has the DNA TGTGCCACCAGTGATCGTCCTTCCGGGACTCCGTACAATGAGCAGTTCTTC.